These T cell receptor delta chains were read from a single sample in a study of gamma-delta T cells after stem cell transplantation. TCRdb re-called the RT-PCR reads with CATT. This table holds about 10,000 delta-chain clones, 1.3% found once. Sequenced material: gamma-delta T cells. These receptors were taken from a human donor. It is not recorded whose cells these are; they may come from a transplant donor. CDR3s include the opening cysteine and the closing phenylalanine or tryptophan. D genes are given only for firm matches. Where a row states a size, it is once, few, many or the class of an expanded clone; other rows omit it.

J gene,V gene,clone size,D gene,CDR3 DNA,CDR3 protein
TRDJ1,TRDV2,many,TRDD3,TGTGCCTGTGACAATCTGGGGGGCAAGATGACCGATAAACTCATCTTT,CACDNLGGKMTDKLIF
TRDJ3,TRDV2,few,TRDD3,TGTGCCTGTGACACCGTACTGGGGGATACGCATGCCTGGGACACCCGACAGATGTTTTTC,CACDTVLGDTHAWDTRQMFF
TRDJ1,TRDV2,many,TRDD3,TGTGCCTGTGACCCCCTTTCGGGGGATACGGATAAACTCATCTTT,CACDPLSGDTDKLIF
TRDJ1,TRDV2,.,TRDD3,TGTGCCTGTGACCCCGTTATACTGGGGGATAGCTCCGATAAACTCATCTTT,CACDPVILGDSSDKLIF
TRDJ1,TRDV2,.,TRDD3,TGTGCCTGTGACACCGTTGAATCGGGGGATACCGATAAACTCATCTTT,CACDTVESGDTDKLIF
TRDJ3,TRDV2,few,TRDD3,TGTGCCTGTGACACTGGTACTGGGGGATACCCGAGCTCCTGGGACACCCGACAGATGTTTTTC,CACDTGTGGYPSSWDTRQMFF
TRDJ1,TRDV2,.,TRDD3,TGTGCCTGTGACCCTGTACTGGGGGATACTACCGATAAACTCATCTTT,CACDPVLGDTTDKLIF
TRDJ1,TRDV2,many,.,TGTGCCTGTGACACCGTTGGGGGCCACACCGATAAACTCATCTTT,CACDTVGGHTDKLIF
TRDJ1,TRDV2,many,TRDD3,TGTGCCTGTGACACTATGGACCGGGGGGATACCTCGGCCGATAAACTCATCTTT,CACDTMDRGDTSADKLIF
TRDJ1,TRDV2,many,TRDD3,TGTGCCTGTGACGGCTGGGGGACTACCGATAAACTCATCTTT,CACDGWGTTDKLIF
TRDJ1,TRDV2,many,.,TGTGCCTGTGACACCGCTGGGCCCCAGCTATACACCGATAAACTCATCTTT,CACDTAGPQLYTDKLIF
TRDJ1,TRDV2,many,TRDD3,TGTGCCTGTGATGGGATACTGGGGGATACCCCTCACACCGATAAACTCATCTTT,CACDGILGDTPHTDKLIF
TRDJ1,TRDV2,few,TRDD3,TGTGCCTGTGACACCCTGGGGGATAAAAGGACCGATAAACTCATCTTT,CACDTLGDKRTDKLIF
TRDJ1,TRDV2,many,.,TGTGCCTGTGACACCCTCCGCGGGGAGGGTTTTACTAGGGAGTCGTACACCGATAAACTCATCTTT,CACDTLRGEGFTRESYTDKLIF
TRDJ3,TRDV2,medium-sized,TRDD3,TGTGCCTGTGACACCGCAGGATACGCGGACTCCTGGGACACCCGACAGATGTTTTTC,CACDTAGYADSWDTRQMFF
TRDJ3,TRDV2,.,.,TGTGCCTGTGACACCGTACGGGGGGTTGCCCTGTCCTGGGACAACCGACAGATGTTTTTC,CACDTVRGVALSWDNRQMFF
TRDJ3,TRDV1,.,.,TGTGCTCTTGGGGAGATGACCAAGGTTTTCTCTTGGTACGGATCCCCGAGCTCCCGGGACACCCGACAGATGTTTTTC,CALGEMTKVFSWYGSPSSRDTRQMFF
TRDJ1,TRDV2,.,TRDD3,TGTGCCTGTGACTCTGTACTGGGGGATAAAGGAATTGCCGATAAACTCATCTTT,CACDSVLGDKGIADKLIF
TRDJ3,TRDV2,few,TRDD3,TGTGCCTGTGATAGACTGGGGGATACGGTGAGCTCCTGGGACACCCGACAGATGTTTTTC,CACDRLGDTVSSWDTRQMFF
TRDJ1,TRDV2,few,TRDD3,TGTGCCTGTGACTCGCTGGTGGGGGATACGCTCCTCATCTTT,CACDSLVGDTLLIF
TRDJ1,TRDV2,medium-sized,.,TGTGCCTGTGACACCCTCCGGTCAGGGGATAAACTCATCTTT,CACDTLRSGDKLIF
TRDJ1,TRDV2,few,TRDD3,TGTGCCTGTGATGAGCTGGGGGATACGCAGAACGATAAACTCATCTTT,CACDELGDTQNDKLIF
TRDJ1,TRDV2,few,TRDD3,TGTGCCTGTGACACCGTGGAACGTACTGGGGGTCCAGATAATGGCGATAAACTCATCTTT,CACDTVERTGGPDNGDKLIF
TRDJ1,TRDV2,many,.,TGTGCCTGTGACCTCCTGCCTTCCCTAACGGTGGGTCGGGATAAAGAGGATAAACTCATCTTT,CACDLLPSLTVGRDKEDKLIF
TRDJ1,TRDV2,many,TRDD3,TGTGCCTGTGACTCTCTCGGTTTACTGGGGGGCGAGACTACCGATAAACTCATCTTT,CACDSLGLLGGETTDKLIF
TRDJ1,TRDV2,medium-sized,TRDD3,TGTGCCTGTGACACCGTGCTGGGGGATACACGGCCTTACACCGATAAACTCATCTTT,CACDTVLGDTRPYTDKLIF
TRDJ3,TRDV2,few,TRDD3,TGTGCCTGTGATTCCAATTTTGGGGGATACGACCCTAGCTCCTGGGACACCCGACAGATGTTTTTC,CACDSNFGGYDPSSWDTRQMFF
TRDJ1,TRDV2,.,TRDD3,TGTGCCTGTGACACCGTGGCCACTGGGGGATACGCCCGGGTAACCGATAAACTCATCTTT,CACDTVATGGYARVTDKLIF
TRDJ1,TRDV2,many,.,TGTGCCTGTGACCTACTTCTCCTTAAGGCGGGAGACACCGATAAACTCATCTTT,CACDLLLLKAGDTDKLIF
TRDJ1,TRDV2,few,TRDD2,TGTGCCTGTCGGGCCCTTCCTACGACTGGGGCTTTTTCACCTTACACCGTTAAACTCATCTTT,CACRALPTTGAFSPYTVKLIF
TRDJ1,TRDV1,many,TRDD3,TGTGCTCTTGGTCCGCCGTTTGCTTTTCTCAATACTGGGGATACCGGGGGGTACACCGATAAACTCATCTTT,CALGPPFAFLNTGDTGGYTDKLIF
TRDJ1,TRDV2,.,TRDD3,TGTGCCTGTGAACCCCTACTGGGGGATACGCTCCTCATCTTT,CACEPLLGDTLLIF
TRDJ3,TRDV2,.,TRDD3,TGTGCCACCGCCTCTGGGGGGGTTAGCTCCTGGGACACCCGACAGATGTTTTTC,CATASGGVSSWDTRQMFF
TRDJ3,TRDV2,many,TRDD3,TGTGCCTGTGACAGCACTGGGGGGATCTCCTGGGACACCCGACAGATGTTTTTC,CACDSTGGISWDTRQMFF
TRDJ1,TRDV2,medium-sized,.,TGTGCCTGTGACTCCGTTACCTACACCGATAAACTCATCTTT,CACDSVTYTDKLIF
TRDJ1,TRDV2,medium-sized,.,TGTGCCTGTGACACCTTGGGGCCTATTTTAACCGATAAACTCATCTTT,CACDTLGPILTDKLIF
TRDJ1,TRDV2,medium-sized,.,TGTGCCTGTGACACCTTGGGGACTTCCGAGTACACCGATAAACTCATCTTT,CACDTLGTSEYTDKLIF
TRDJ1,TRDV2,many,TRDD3,TGTGCCTGTGACGGACTGGGGGATACGATGGGGACCGATAAACTCATCTTT,CACDGLGDTMGTDKLIF
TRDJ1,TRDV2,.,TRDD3,TGTGCCTGTGACACTCTGCAGCCCGAGGTACTGGGGGATACGCGCACCGATAAACTCATCTTT,CACDTLQPEVLGDTRTDKLIF
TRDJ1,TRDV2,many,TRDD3,TGTGCCTGTGACACCGTAGGGGCTGGGGATACGGGGAGCGATAAACTCATCTTT,CACDTVGAGDTGSDKLIF
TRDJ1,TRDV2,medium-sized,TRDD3,TGTGCCTGTGACAGACTGGGGGGTCCGTACACCGATAAACTCATCTTT,CACDRLGGPYTDKLIF
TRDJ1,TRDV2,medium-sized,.,TGTGCCTGTGACACCGTTGGAGGGGTGTACACCGATAAACTCATCTTT,CACDTVGGVYTDKLIF
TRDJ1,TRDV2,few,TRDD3,TGTGCCTGTGACGCCGTACTGGGGGATCGGGGTACCGATAAACTCATCTTT,CACDAVLGDRGTDKLIF
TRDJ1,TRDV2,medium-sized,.,TGTGCCTGTGATTCGGTGTCTGGAATGAGCGGGTACACCGATAAACTCATCTTT,CACDSVSGMSGYTDKLIF